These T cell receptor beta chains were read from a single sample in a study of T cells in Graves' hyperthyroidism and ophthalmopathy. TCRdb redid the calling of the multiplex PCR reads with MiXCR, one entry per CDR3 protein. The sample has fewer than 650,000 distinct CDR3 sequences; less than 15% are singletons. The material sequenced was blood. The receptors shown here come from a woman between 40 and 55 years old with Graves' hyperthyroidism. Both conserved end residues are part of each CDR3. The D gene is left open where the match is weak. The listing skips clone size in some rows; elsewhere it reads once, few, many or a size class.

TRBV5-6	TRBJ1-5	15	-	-	TGTGCCAGCAGCCTAGGACCACCCCCTAATCAGCCCCAGCATTTT	CASSLGPPPNQPQHF
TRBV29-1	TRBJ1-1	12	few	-	TGCAGCGCCCGTAGGTGGGCGGGACAAGCTTTCTTT	CSARRWAGQAFF
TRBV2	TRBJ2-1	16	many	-	TGTGCCAGCACCCTAGGGGGGTACGGCTCCTACAATGAGCAGTTCTTC	CASTLGGYGSYNEQFF
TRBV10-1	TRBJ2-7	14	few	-	TGCGCCAGCAATGAGTCTCTCAGCAACTACGAGCAGTACTTC	CASNESLSNYEQYF
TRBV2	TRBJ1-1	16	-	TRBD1	TGTGCCACCAGTGATTTCAATCAGGGGGCCGGTACTGAAGCTTTCTTT	CATSDFNQGAGTEAFF
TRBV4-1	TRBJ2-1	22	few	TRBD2	TGCGCCAGCAGCCCATCCGGCCAAGCGGGACTAGCGGGTGCCAGCTCCTACAATGAGCAGTTCTTC	CASSPSGQAGLAGASSYNEQFF
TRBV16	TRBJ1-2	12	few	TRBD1	TGTGCCAGCAGCCGCATTAACAGGGGTATCACCTTC	CASSRINRGITF
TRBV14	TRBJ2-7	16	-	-	TGTGCCAGCAGCCAAGATCCGACTAGGGGGGACTACGAGCAGTACTTC	CASSQDPTRGDYEQYF
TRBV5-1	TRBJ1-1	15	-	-	TGCGCCAGCAGCCCGGAGGGGGGATGGAGCACTAAAGCCTTCTTT	CASSPEGGWSTKAFF
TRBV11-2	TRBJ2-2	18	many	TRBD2	TGTGCCAGCAGCTTAGGGTTCGCGGGGGGGGCGAACACCGGGGAGCTGTTTTTT	CASSLGFAGGANTGELFF
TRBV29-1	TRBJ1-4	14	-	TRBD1	TGCAGCGTTGGGTCCGGGACAGGGCTGGAAAAACTGTTTTTT	CSVGSGTGLEKLFF
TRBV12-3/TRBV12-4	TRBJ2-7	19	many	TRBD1	TGTGCCAGCAGTGCCCTACCGGGACAGGGTGTTACCCCGGCCTACGAGCAGTACTTC	CASSALPGQGVTPAYEQYF
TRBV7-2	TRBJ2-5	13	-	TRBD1	TGTGCCAGCAGTACAGGGGGCCTAAAGGCCCAGTACTTC	CASSTGGLKAQYF
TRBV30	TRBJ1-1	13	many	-	TGTGCCTGGAGTCCAGGACGGAACACTGAAGCTTTCTTT	CAWSPGRNTEAFF
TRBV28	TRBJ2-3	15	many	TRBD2	TGTGCCAGCAGAGGAGCGGGAGGAAACACAGATACGCAGTATTTT	CASRGAGGNTDTQYF
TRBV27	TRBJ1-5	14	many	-	TGTGCCAGCAGTTTATGGGGGGCGAATCGGCCCCAGCATTTT	CASSLWGANRPQHF